These 28 T cell receptor beta chains share one sample of origin, sequenced in a study of blood T cell repertoires in COVID-19. Clones were read by immunoSEQ multiplex PCR, and TCRdb kept only the in-frame ones, dropping some. The profile shows 120,000 to 150,000 clones, roughly 88% of them singletons. The sample was peripheral blood. All receptors come from a woman aged 45-60 years in a cohort sampled during active or convalescent COVID-19.

This sequence joins TRBV21-1 and TRBJ2-7; the table calls TRBD1, which could not be checked here. TRBV21-1 is described as a pseudogene. The CDR3 has 17 amino acids. The CDR3: CASSIRPRTGGIYEQYF. CDR3 nucleotides: TGTGCCAGCAGCATTAGACCTAGGACAGGGGGGATTTACGAGCAGTACTTC.

The CDR3 loop reads CSVEPGSGGGDTQYF. The CDR3 region has the DNA TGCAGCGTTGAACCTGGTAGCGGGGGGGGAGATACGCAGTATTTT. The chain is built from TRBV29-1 and TRBJ2-3; 11 nucleotides align to TRBD2. The CDR3 has 15 residues. Germline-derived CDR1 and CDR2 are SQVTM and ANQGSEA. The V segment lost 2 bases and the J segment 5 bases; nucleotides outside the gene matches: 6.

This chain links TRBV29-1 with TRBJ1-1; D is perhaps TRBD1 (5 bases). Germline-derived CDR1 and CDR2 are SQVTM and ANQGSEA. Trimming took off 3 bases at V and 1 base at J, with 9 bases between the two ends. The CDR3 is 13 residues long. This chain's CDR3 is CSVERQSNTEAFF. The CDR3 nucleotides read TGCAGCGTTGAGCGACAGTCGAACACTGAAGCTTTCTTT. The full variable domain, with the rest looked up from reference TRBV29-1 and TRBJ1-1, is SAVISQKPSRDICQRGTSLTIQCQVDSQVTMMFWYRQQPGQSLTLIATANQGSEATYESGFVIDKFPISRPNLTFSTLTVSNMSPEDSSIYLCSVERQSNTEAFFGQGTRLTVV.

This chain joins TRBV19 and TRBJ1-6; 11 bases map to TRBD1. Germline V gene sequence: CDR1 LNHDA, CDR2 SQIVND (reference sequence). V shed 5 bases and J 10 bases; nucleotides not matched to a gene: 4. This CDR3 is 14 amino acids long. For the CDR3, the DNA is TGTGCCAGTAGTGGGACAGGGGGTAGATCACCCCTCCACTTT. Its translation is CASSGTGGRSPLHF.

This sequence joins TRBV4-3 and TRBJ2-7, with D possibly matching TRBD2 (6 bases). The germline CDR1 and CDR2 sequences are LGHNA and YSLEER. The CDR3 length is 15 residues. V was cut by 1 base and J by 3 bases, with 13 bases left in between. The CDR3 DNA follows: TGCGCCAGCAGCCAAGTCTGGGGCGGGAACTACGAGCAGTACTTC. It encodes CASSQVWGGNYEQYF.

The gene calls are TRBV5-1 and TRBJ1-1; 7 nucleotides match TRBD1. CDR1 and CDR2 from the germline V gene are SGHRS and YFSETQ. There are 16 residues in the CDR3. The V segment lost 3 bases and the J segment 6 bases; nucleotides outside the gene matches: 14. This chain's CDR3 is CASSSKGAGNSAEAFF. CDR3 nucleotides: TGCGCCAGCAGCTCCAAGGGGGCGGGGAATAGCGCTGAAGCTTTCTTT.

This chain connects TRBV7-8 to TRBJ1-5, with D maybe TRBD1 (5 bases). V was shortened by 5 bases and J by 7 bases, with 21 bases between the two germline ends. The CDR3 is 16 amino acids. CDR1 is SGHVS, CDR2 FQNEAQ, per germline. The CDR3 DNA follows: TGTGCCAGCAGCCCCAACACACTCAGGGCTTCCCAGCCCCAGCATTTT. As protein: CASSPNTLRASQPQHF.

This chain joins TRBV9 and TRBJ2-7, with 7 bases matching TRBD2. The CDR3 spans 15 residues. V lost 0 bases to trimming and J lost 5 bases; unmatched junction nucleotides: 8. Per the germline V gene, CDR1 is SGDLS and CDR2 is YYNGEE. The CDR3 nucleotides read TGTGCCAGCAGCGTAGGTAATGGCGGGGGAGACGAGCAGTACTTC. This encodes CASSVGNGGGDEQYF. The variable domain in full, completed from reference TRBV9 and TRBJ2-7, reads DSGVTQTPKHLITATGQRVTLRCSPRSGDLSVYWYQQSLDQGLQFLIQYYNGEERAKGNILERFSAQQFPDLHSELNLSSLELGDSALYFCASSVGNGGGDEQYFGPGTRLTVT.

V is TRBV7-9 and J is TRBJ2-3, with 9 bases lining up with TRBD2. CDR3 length: 16 residues. Germline CDR1 is SEHNR and CDR2 is FQNEAQ (reference sequence). Germline trimming cut 2 bases from V and 2 bases from J; bases unmatched to any gene: 5. CDR3 region: CASSLFLAGPTDTQYF. CDR3 nucleotide sequence: TGTGCCAGCAGCTTATTCCTAGCGGGACCCACAGATACGCAGTATTTT. Based on the CDR3 plus reference TRBV7-9 and TRBJ2-3, the full variable domain is DTGVSQNPRHKITKRGQNVTFRCDPISEHNRLYWYRQTLGQGPEFLTYFQNEAQLEKSRLLSDRFSAERPKGSFSTLEIQRTEQGDSAMYLCASSLFLAGPTDTQYFGPGTRLTVL.

The genes are TRBV4-3 and TRBJ1-1; D unclear. CDR3 length: 14 amino acids. CDR1 and CDR2 from the germline V gene are LGHNA and YSLEER. V lost 0 bases and J 10 bases, leaving 15 bases between the germline ends. The CDR3 spells CASSQDEGRAGAFF. In DNA form, the CDR3 reads TGCGCCAGCAGCCAAGATGAAGGGAGGGCGGGAGCTTTCTTT.

The J gene is TRBJ1-5, the V gene TRBV6-7; no clear D. Being an ORF, TRBV6-7 has a function that is uncertain. The CDR3 is 18 amino acids. The V end lost 2 bases, the J end lost 0 bases, and 17 bases lay between the germline ends. The DNA for the CDR3 is TGTGCCAGCAGTTACAGATGGAGATCACGATTTAGCAATCAGCCCCAGCATTTT. Amino acid sequence: CASSYRWRSRFSNQPQHF.

Only a few counts were recorded for this clone. CDR3 DNA: TGTGCCAGTAGGACCCTAGCGGGGGGGCCTAGAGATACGCAGTATTTT. As protein: CASRTLAGGPRDTQYF. V is TRBV19 and J is TRBJ2-3, with TRBD2 matching 12 bases. This CDR3 is 16 amino acids long. Germline CDR1 is LNHDA and CDR2 is SQIVND (reference sequence). V trimming: 6 bases; J trimming: 5 bases; junction bases outside the gene matches: 9.

The chain couples TRBV20-1 to TRBJ1-3; D not resolved. V dropped 6 bases and J dropped 5 bases, with 8 bases sitting between them. Germline V gives CDR1 DFQATT, CDR2 SNEGSKA (reference sequence). CDR3 length: 11 residues. The CDR3 region has the DNA TGCAGTGCCGAACAAAGAAACACCATATATTTT. Its translation is CSAEQRNTIYF.

The chain couples TRBV7-3 to TRBJ2-5, with D unresolved. Germline lookup yields CDR1 SGHTA and CDR2 FQGTGA. Trimming took 0 bases from V and 2 from J, leaving 4 bases between them. This CDR3 contains 13 residues. The CDR3 reads CASSLTFQETQYF. In DNA form, the CDR3 reads TGTGCCAGCAGCTTAACCTTTCAAGAGACCCAGTACTTC.

The V gene is TRBV5-1, the J gene TRBJ1-3, with TRBD1 identical over 11 bases. In germline, CDR1 is SGHRS, CDR2 YFSETQ. CDR3 length: 16 amino acids. V gave up 3 bases and J gave up 0 bases; unmatched junction bases: 2. CDR3 residues: CASSSGQGVSGNTIYF. CDR3 in DNA: TGCGCCAGCAGCTCGGGACAGGGGGTCTCTGGAAACACCATATATTTT.

The chain carries TRBV6-1 and TRBJ2-5, with TRBD2 as a possible D gene (6 bases). Germline lookup yields CDR1 MNHNS and CDR2 SASEGT. V lost 4 bases to trimming and J lost 5 bases, with 23 bases between them. The CDR3 has 17 amino acids. The CDR3 DNA reads as TGTGCCAGCAGTGGGAGCCGGGAGCAAGGCCTGCGGGAGACCCAGTACTTC. It encodes CASSGSREQGLRETQYF.

V is TRBV5-1 and J is TRBJ2-6, with TRBD1 as a possible D gene (5 bases). This CDR3 has 15 residues. Trimming pared 0 bases from V and 4 bases from J, leaving 8 bases between. Per the germline V gene, CDR1 is SGHRS and CDR2 is YFSETQ. The CDR3 DNA is TGCGCCAGCAGCTTGGGGCAGGGCGGGGCCAACGTCCTGACTTTC. Translated: CASSLGQGGANVLTF. Together with reference TRBV5-1 and TRBJ2-6, the CDR3 gives the full variable domain: KAGVTQTPRYLIKTRGQQVTLSCSPISGHRSVSWYQQTPGQGLQFLFEYFSETQRNKGNFPGRFSGRQFSNSRSEMNVSTLELGDSALYLCASSLGQGGANVLTFGAGSRLTVL.

The V call is TRBV6-1, the J call TRBJ2-3; tentative D call: TRBD2 (6 bases). The CDR3 is 17 amino acids. The V and J ends lost 2 bases and 2 bases respectively, with 17 bases between them. The germline V gene has CDR1 MNHNS and CDR2 SASEGT. CDR3 nucleotides: TGTGCCAGCAGTGAATCGAGCGGGCGAATATTCACAGATACGCAGTATTTT. It specifies CASSESSGRIFTDTQYF.

In this sample, this clone turned up once. This chain connects TRBV19 to TRBJ2-2; D unresolved. The CDR3 is 12 amino acids. Trimming shortened V by 7 bases and J by 2 bases, and 5 bases separated the two germline ends. The germline gives CDR1 LNHDA, CDR2 SQIVND (reference sequence). The CDR3 region has the DNA TGTGCCAGTAACATAAACACCGGGGAGCTGTTTTTT. Translated, it gives CASNINTGELFF.

The count of this clone is one. V gene TRBV18 combines with J gene TRBJ1-6; 11 nucleotides agree with TRBD1. Trimming took 3 bases from V and 9 from J; bases not matched to a gene: 1. The germline V gene encodes CDR1 KGHSH and CDR2 LQKENI. This CDR3 region has 14 residues. DNA for the CDR3: TGTGCCAGCTCACCCGGGACAGGGGGTTCACCCCTCCACTTT. Residues: CASSPGTGGSPLHF.

The rearrangement joins TRBV5-1 to TRBJ1-4; 9 positions match TRBD1. This CDR3 region has 16 residues. Per the germline V gene, CDR1 is SGHRS and CDR2 is YFSETQ. V lost 4 bases to trimming and J lost 5 bases; unmatched junction nucleotides: 9. The CDR3: CASSLSFDRGNEKLFF. CDR3 nucleotides: TGCGCCAGCAGCCTCAGTTTCGACAGGGGGAATGAAAAACTGTTTTTT.

This clone was counted only a few times. This sequence joins TRBV7-3 and TRBJ2-3; TRBD2 aligns across 11 bases. The CDR3 totals 17 residues. V dropped 0 bases and J dropped 1; count of bases not matched to a gene: 3. Per germline, CDR1 SGHTA and CDR2 FQGTGA. CDR3: CASSLTRGLAGTDTQYF. CDR3 in DNA: TGTGCCAGCAGCTTAACTCGGGGACTAGCGGGCACAGATACGCAGTATTTT.

This clone was counted a single time. This chain uses TRBV7-9 with TRBJ2-1; tentatively, D is TRBD1 (6 bases). The CDR3 runs 14 residues. Germline CDR1 is SEHNR and CDR2 is FQNEAQ (reference sequence). V was trimmed by 5 bases and J by 5 bases, leaving 13 bases between them. The CDR3 DNA is TGTGCCAGCAGCCCTGAGGACAGAAACAATGAGCAGTTCTTC. Protein sequence: CASSPEDRNNEQFF.

This clone was picked up one time. The V gene is TRBV7-6, the J gene TRBJ2-3, with 8 bases aligning to TRBD1. J lost 3 bases, V lost 7 bases, and 9 bases had no gene match. Germline loops: CDR1 SGHVS, CDR2 FNYEAQ. There are 15 residues in the CDR3. CDR3 DNA sequence: TGTGCCAGCACCCAGGGGGCATTTGGGACAGATACGCAGTATTTT. Translating gives CASTQGAFGTDTQYF.

V gene TRBV18 combines with J gene TRBJ2-5, with D possibly matching TRBD2 (5 bases). Germline V gene sequence: CDR1 KGHSH, CDR2 LQKENI. Trimming pared 5 bases from V and 5 bases from J, leaving 9 bases between. The CDR3 totals 12 residues. CDR3 coding DNA: TGTGCCAGCTCATCGGGCGGGGAGACCCAGTACTTC. This gives the protein CASSSGGETQYF.

V gene TRBV18 combines with J gene TRBJ1-1; D call uncertain. CDR1 and CDR2 from the germline V gene are KGHSH and LQKENI. V was pared by 2 bases and J by 1 base, with 8 bases between. CDR3 size: 14 residues. The DNA of the CDR3 is TGTGCCAGCTCACCAGCAGCGTGGAACACTGAAGCTTTCTTT. It specifies CASSPAAWNTEAFF.

The chain is built from TRBV7-9 and TRBJ1-3, with D possibly matching TRBD1 (6 bases). V lost 2 bases and J 4 bases, leaving 9 bases between the germline ends. The CDR3 has 14 residues. CDR1 is SEHNR, CDR2 FQNEAQ, per germline (reference sequence). The CDR3 bases are TGTGCCAGCAGCTTAACAGGGTACGGAAACACCATATATTTT. It codes for CASSLTGYGNTIYF.

The chain uses TRBV14 and TRBJ2-5; D is ambiguous. This CDR3 is built from 13 residues. Trimming pared 1 base from V and 5 bases from J, leaving 8 bases between. CDR1 and CDR2 from the germline V gene are SGHDN and FVKESK. CDR3 region: CASSQVSPETQYF. The CDR3 nucleotides read TGTGCCAGCAGCCAAGTATCCCCGGAGACCCAGTACTTC. Combining the CDR3 with reference TRBV14 and TRBJ2-5 gives the whole variable domain EAGVTQFPSHSVIEKGQTVTLRCDPISGHDNLYWYRRVMGKEIKFLLHFVKESKQDESGMPNNRFLAERTGGTYSTLKVQPAELEDSGVYFCASSQVSPETQYFGPGTRLLVL.